This T cell receptor (beta chain) was observed in a study of fetal regulatory T cell absence and autoimmunity. Overall study: Exocrine pancreas autoimmunity occurred in IPEX patients lacking clinical diabetes.

The assay was run at survey level. Clones were read by immunoSEQ multiplex PCR, and TCRdb kept only the in-frame ones, dropping some. The sample lists 95,000 or so clones; approximately 79% were seen once. Looked up from germline, CDR1 is SGHTA and CDR2 is FQGNSA. CDR3 size: 14 residues. V dropped 2 bases and J dropped 4 bases, with 11 bases sitting between them. As regards this clone: As yet, its antigen is unknown.

Study observations and caveats: Antigen-driven pancreatic autoimmunity before birth in IPEX was inferred from oligoclonal enrichment. Oligoclonal TCR enrichment in pancreas over cord blood reached over 95-fold for some clones.

The specimen sequenced was pancreas tissue. This sequence joins TRBV7-2 and TRBJ2-5; D is uncertain. The sequence was obtained from a male donor with IPEX syndrome. The CDR3 sequence is CASSLRSPTETQYF. The CDR3 DNA follows: TGTGCCAGCAGCTTAAGATCTCCCACAGAGACCCAGTACTTC. Together with reference TRBV7-2 and TRBJ2-5, the CDR3 gives the full variable domain: GAGVSQSPSNKVTEKGKDVELRCDPISGHTALYWYRQSLGQGLEFLIYFQGNSAPDKSGLPSDRFSAERTGGSVSTLTIQRTQQEDSAVYLCASSLRSPTETQYFGPGTRLLVL.